The 8 T cell receptor beta chains reported below all come from one sample, sequenced in a study of tumor-infiltrating lymphocytes in primary liver carcinoma. The investigators made TCR beta cDNA from approximately 0.5 ug total RNA, using a constant-region primer. Modified slightly, ARM-PCR produced TCR beta libraries over three nested multiplex PCR rounds. TRBV1-TRBV30 forward and Cbeta reverse primers drove the first two roughly 10-cycle rounds. Each CDR3 protein gets one entry after TCRdb re-called the multiplex PCR reads with MiXCR. The table records approximately 300,000 distinct CDR3 sequences, approximately 65% of them present only once. Blood RNA was derived from unsorted whole blood, and germline DNA was extracted too. The sample consisted of peripheral blood. These receptors all stem from a man aged 40-50 years with primary liver carcinoma and hepatitis B virus infection.

This clonotype was seen once. A much larger clone differs from this one at a single base, so this may be a read error. The chain recombines TRBV6-2 or TRBV6-3 with TRBJ2-7; TRBD2 matches 13 bases. The CDR3 totals 15 residues. The V gene's germline CDR1 is MNHEY and CDR2 SVGEGT. The trim removed 9 bases at V and 2 bases at J, leaving 7 bases unmatched. The CDR3 sequence: CARSPGLAGAYEQYF. CDR3 sequence (DNA): TGTGCCAGGAGCCCCGGACTAGCGGGAGCCTACGAGCAGTACTTC.

With regard to this clonotype: A read error may explain this, as a much larger clone is one base away. This chain connects TRBV7-9 to TRBJ1-5; tentative D call: TRBD1 (5 bases). The germline gives CDR1 SEHNR, CDR2 FQNEAQ (reference sequence). This CDR3 is built from 14 residues. The V and J ends lost 3 bases and 7 bases respectively, with 13 bases between them. CDR3 DNA: TGTGCCAGCAGCTTCGGGGGAGTTAAACAGCCCCAGCATTTT. It specifies CASSFGGVKQPQHF. The full variable domain, its missing parts supplied by reference TRBV7-9 and TRBJ1-5, is DTGVSQNPRHKITKRGQNVTFRCDPISEHNRLYWYRQTLGQGPEFLTYFQNEAQLEKSRLLSDRFSAERPKGSFSTLEIQRTEQGDSAMYLCASSFGGVKQPQHFGDGTRLSIL.

Points on this clonotype: Since a much larger clone is just one base distant, this may be a read error. V usage is TRBV12-3 or TRBV12-4 and J usage is TRBJ2-1; 10 nucleotides match TRBD2. The CDR3 has 14 residues. J gave up 9 bases and V 5 bases, and 7 bases lay outside the gene matches. The CDR3 is CASSPGLAEGEQFF. CDR3 DNA sequence: TGTGCCAGCAGTCCTGGACTAGCGGAAGGTGAGCAGTTCTTC.

V is TRBV28 and J is TRBJ2-7, with TRBD1 matching 8 bases. J was trimmed by 8 bases and V by 6 bases; bases with no gene match: 9. CDR3 size: 13 residues. Germline CDR1 and CDR2: MDHEN and SYDVKM. The CDR3 protein is CASRGQGARKQYF. CDR3 nucleotide sequence: TGTGCCAGCAGAGGGCAGGGGGCTCGGAAGCAGTACTTC.

Worth noting for this clonotype: The conserved phenylalanine or tryptophan is not found at the CDR3 terminus, so this likely reflects a read error. The rearrangement joins TRBV28 to TRBJ2-3; TRBD1 matches 9 bases. J gave up 5 bases and V 3 bases, and 6 bases lay outside the gene matches. The CDR3 sequence is 15 residues long. Germline V gives CDR1 MDHEN, CDR2 SYDVKM. CDR3 in DNA: TGTGCCAGCAGTTTTCAACAGGGGGCGGGAGATACGCAGTATTCT. Translation: CASSFQQGAGDTQYS.

The V and J genes are TRBV7-9 and TRBJ2-6, with 9 bases that match TRBD1. The CDR3 loop spans 17 amino acids. Per the germline V gene, CDR1 is SEHNR and CDR2 is FQNEAQ (reference sequence). V dropped 6 bases and J dropped 3; count of bases not matched to a gene: 9. The CDR3 loop reads CASRDRDRVGGANVLTF. The CDR3 nucleotides read TGTGCCAGCAGGGACCGGGACAGGGTCGGTGGGGCCAACGTCCTGACTTTC.

For this clonotype: A much larger clone is a single base away; this may be a read error. The chain links TRBV4-2 to TRBJ1-6; D unclear. CDR1 and CDR2 (germline): LGHNA, YNFKEQ. CDR3 length: 16 residues. In DNA form, the CDR3 reads TGTGCCAGCAGCCAAGGTGGGAGCTCCTATACTTCACCCCTCCACTTT. Its translation is CASSQGGSSYTSPLHF.

To note about this clonotype: A much larger clonotype is one base distant, so this may be a read error. The chain carries TRBV6-6 and TRBJ2-7; 12 bases fit TRBD1. From germline, CDR1 is MNHNY and CDR2 SVGAGI (reference sequence). V lost 10 bases and J lost 5; bases outside the gene matches: 9. This CDR3 spans 14 amino acids. The CDR3 nucleotides are TGTGCCACCTCCCATGGGACAGGGGGCGACGAGCAGTACTTC. The encoded protein is CATSHGTGGDEQYF.